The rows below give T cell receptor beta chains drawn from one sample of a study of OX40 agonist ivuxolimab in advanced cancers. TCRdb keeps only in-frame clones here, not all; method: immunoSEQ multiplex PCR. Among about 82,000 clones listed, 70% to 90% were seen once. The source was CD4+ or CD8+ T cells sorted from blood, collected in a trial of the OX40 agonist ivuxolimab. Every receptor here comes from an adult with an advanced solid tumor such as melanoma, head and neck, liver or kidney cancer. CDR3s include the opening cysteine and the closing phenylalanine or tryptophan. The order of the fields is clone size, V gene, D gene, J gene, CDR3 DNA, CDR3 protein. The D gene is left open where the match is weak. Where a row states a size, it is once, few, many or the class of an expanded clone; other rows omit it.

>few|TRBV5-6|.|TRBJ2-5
TGTGCCAGCAGCCTTGGTCAGGGGGAGACCCAGTACTTC
CASSLGQGETQYF
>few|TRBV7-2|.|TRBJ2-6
TGTGCCAGCAGCACACGGAGCCCTGGCTCTGGGGCCAACGTCCTGACTTTC
CASSTRSPGSGANVLTF
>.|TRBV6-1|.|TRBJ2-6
TGTGCCAGCAGCTCGGCCGGGGCCTCGCAAGGGGTCCTGACTTTC
CASSSAGASQGVLTF
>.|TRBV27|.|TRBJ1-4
TGTGCCAGCAGTTTACCTATTGCCAGATTAAATGAAAAACTGTTTTTT
CASSLPIARLNEKLFF
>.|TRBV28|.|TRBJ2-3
TGTGCCAGCAGTTTAAACAGGGCTTCAGATACGCAGTATTTT
CASSLNRASDTQYF
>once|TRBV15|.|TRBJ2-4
TGTGCCACCAGCACTTCCAGGGGTACCGGCCAAAACATTCAGTACTTC
CATSTSRGTGQNIQYF
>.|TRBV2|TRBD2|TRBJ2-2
TGTGCCAGCACCCCTAGCGGGGCGAACACCGGGGAGCTGTTTTTT
CASTPSGANTGELFF
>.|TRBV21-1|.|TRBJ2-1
TGTGCCAGCAGCAATGGCCGCAATGAGCAGTTCTTC
CASSNGRNEQFF
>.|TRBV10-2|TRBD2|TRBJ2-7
TGCGCCAGCAGTGAGCTCCCCCTAACTAGCGTCTCCTACGAGCAGTACTTC
CASSELPLTSVSYEQYF
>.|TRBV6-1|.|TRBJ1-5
TGTGCCAGCAATCCGGATCCCCTCGGGGTTCAGCCCCAGCATTTT
CASNPDPLGVQPQHF
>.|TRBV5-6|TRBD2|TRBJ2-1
TGTGCCAGCAGCTTGTTAGGACTAGCGGGGTACAATGAGCAGTTCTTC
CASSLLGLAGYNEQFF
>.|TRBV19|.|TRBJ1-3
TGTGCCAGTAGTTCCCCTGGAAACACCATATATTTT
CASSSPGNTIYF
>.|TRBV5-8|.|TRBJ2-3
TGTGCCAGCAGCTTGCGACAGTCCCCAGATACGCAGTATTTT
CASSLRQSPDTQYF
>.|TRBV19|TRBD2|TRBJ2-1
TGTGCCACACGGACTAGCGGGTCCGAGAGCTCCTACAATGAGCAGTTCTTC
CATRTSGSESSYNEQFF
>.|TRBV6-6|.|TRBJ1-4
TGTGCCAGCAGAACCACAAGACAAGACAATGAAAAACTGTTTTTT
CASRTTRQDNEKLFF
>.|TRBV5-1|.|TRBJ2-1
TGCGCCAGCAGCTTTATGGCCGACAATGAGCAGTTCTTC
CASSFMADNEQFF
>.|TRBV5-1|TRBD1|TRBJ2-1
TGCGCCAGCAGCCCAGGGGGAACGCAAAACAATGAGCAGTTCTTC
CASSPGGTQNNEQFF
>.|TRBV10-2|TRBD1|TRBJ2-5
TGCGCCAGCAGTCTGCCGGGACAGGGCCAAGAGACCCAGTACTTC
CASSLPGQGQETQYF
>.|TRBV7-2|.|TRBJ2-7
TGTGCCAGCAGCTTAGCTAGCCGAAGCTCCTACGAGCAGTACTTC
CASSLASRSSYEQYF
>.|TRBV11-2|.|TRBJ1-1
TGTGCCAGCAGCTTAGGGACAGCGAACACTGAAGCTTTCTTT
CASSLGTANTEAFF
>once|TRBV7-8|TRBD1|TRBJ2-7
TGTGCCAGCAGCATGGGACAGTCCTACGAGCAGTACTTC
CASSMGQSYEQYF
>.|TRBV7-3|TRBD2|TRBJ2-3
TGTGCCAGCAGCTTACCAACCCCGGGACTAGCGGAGGACGGCACAGATACGCAGTATTTT
CASSLPTPGLAEDGTDTQYF
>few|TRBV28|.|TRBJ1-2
TGTGCCAGCAGTTGGCGCTATGGCTACACCTTC
CASSWRYGYTF
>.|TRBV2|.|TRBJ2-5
TGTGCCAGCAGAGGCCCCGGTGGGGAGACCCAGTACTTC
CASRGPGGETQYF
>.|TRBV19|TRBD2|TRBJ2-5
TGTGCCAGTAGTATAGCTATAGCGGGAGGTGAGACCCAGTACTTC
CASSIAIAGGETQYF
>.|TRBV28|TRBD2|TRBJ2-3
TGTGCCAGCAGACGCCTTTCCGGACTAGCGGGAGGAACAGATACGCAGTATTTT
CASRRLSGLAGGTDTQYF
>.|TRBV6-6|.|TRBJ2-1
TGTGCCAGCAGTTACTCGAGCTATGAGCAGTTCTTC
CASSYSSYEQFF
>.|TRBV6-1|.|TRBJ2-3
TGTGCCAGCAGTTTCACCCGCACAGATACGCAGTATTTT
CASSFTRTDTQYF
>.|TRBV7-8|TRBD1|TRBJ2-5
TGTGCCAGCAGCCGCGGGACAGGGAGGGAGACCCAGTACTTC
CASSRGTGRETQYF
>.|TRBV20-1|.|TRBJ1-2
TGCAGTGCGACTAGACAGGAGTCCTACACCTTC
CSATRQESYTF
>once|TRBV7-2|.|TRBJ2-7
TGTGCCAGCAGCTTAGAGGGTGGAGGGTCTTCCGAGCAGTACTTC
CASSLEGGGSSEQYF
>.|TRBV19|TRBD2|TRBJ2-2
TGTGCCAGTAGTACAGCTAGCGGGCGTTACACCGGGGAGCTGTTTTTT
CASSTASGRYTGELFF